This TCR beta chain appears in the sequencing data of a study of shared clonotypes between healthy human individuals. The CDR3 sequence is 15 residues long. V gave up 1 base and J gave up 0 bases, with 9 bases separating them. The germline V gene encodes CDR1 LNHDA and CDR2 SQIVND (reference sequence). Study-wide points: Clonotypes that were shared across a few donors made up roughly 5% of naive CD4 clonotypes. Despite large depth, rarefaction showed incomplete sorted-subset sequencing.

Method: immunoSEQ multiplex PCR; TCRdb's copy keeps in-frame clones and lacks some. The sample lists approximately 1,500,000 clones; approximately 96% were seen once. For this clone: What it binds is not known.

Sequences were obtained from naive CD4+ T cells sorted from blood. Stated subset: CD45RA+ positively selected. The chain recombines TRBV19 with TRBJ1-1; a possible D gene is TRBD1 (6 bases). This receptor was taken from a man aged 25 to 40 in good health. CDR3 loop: CASSIAGHMNTEAFF. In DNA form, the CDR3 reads TGTGCCAGTAGTATAGCGGGACACATGAACACTGAAGCTTTCTTT.